This section outlines one T cell receptor (beta chain) sequence together with its context. No cognate antigen has been identified for it. No clone much larger than this one lies a single base away; base qualities are absent. The CDR3 runs 15 residues from the cysteine to the phenylalanine. Solely the CDR3 DNA is kept, with 45 bases framed from the first base. The germline V gene encodes CDR1 SGHRS and CDR2 YFSETQ. A distance of 6 bases separates the germline ends of V and J, which lose 0 bases and 2 bases respectively. Single viable CD3+CD4+CD8-CD45RO+ cells were sorted as memory CD4+ T cells on a FACSAria II. CMV serostatus was determined with a Roche Elecsys assay detecting serum IgG against CMV pp150, pp28, p38 and p52. After the samples were thawed, total CD4+ T cells were enriched through positive selection using CD4 magnetic microbeads. The samples came from a different study that was designed specifically to examine the CD4+ T cell memory repertoire. Peripheral blood mononuclear cells were isolated and cryopreserved according to standard operating procedures, and serum was stored at -80 degrees C. The staining used CD3-PerCP (BW264/56), CD4-APC (RPA-T4), CD45RO-PE (UCHT1) and CD8-Pacific Orange (3B5) antibodies, and Sytox blue was used to exclude non-viable cells.

The Quick-DNA Microprep Kit was used to extract genomic DNA from the sorted cells. TCRbeta DNA was amplified with the immunoSEQ hsTCRbeta kit following the manufacturer's protocol. An Illumina MiSeq instrument was used to sequence the TCRbeta libraries. In the original analysis: Removing out-of-frame sequences left approximately 2,000,000 distinct TCRbeta sequences, an average of about 70,000 per individual. Two values were used to score each individual: the count of roughly 180 previously reported CMV-associated TCRbeta sequences and the total count of productive distinct TCRbeta sequences. A beta-binomial model was reimplemented in Python, and scikit-learn random forests with default parameters were trained on US cohort data. Classifier performance on the Belgian cohort was summarized as median AUC with percentile confidence intervals calculated over 10,000 bootstrap iterations. Sourced from immuneACCESS, this table was stored by TCRdb with only in-frame sequences that have V and J called. A share of the clones is absent; for the studies checked, an unresolved V gene accounts for under half, and the remainder has no known explanation. V and J calls and clone size are those listed in that table; D and trimming were worked out from the DNA. Within this sample are around 25,000 clones, with about 70% of them counted one time only. The ten most abundant clones make up 0.85% to 1.1% of the sample.

This specimen comes from a study of memory CD4+ T cells and cytomegalovirus serostatus (dated by TCRdb to between 2017 and 2020). Background on the whole study: The cohort comprised some 35 healthy Belgian adults, 9 CMV seropositive and 24 CMV seronegative. The study sequenced CD4+ memory TCRbeta repertoires of a Belgian cohort with known cytomegalovirus serostatus to replicate a published TCR-based CMV serostatus classifier. The study at large found these results: Of fewer than 200 previously reported CMV-associated TCRbeta sequences, 67 appeared in the CD4+ memory repertoires, each in one to five individuals. The results were interpreted as suggesting that the CMV-associated TCR signature is mostly present in the CD4+ memory repertoire. Only CD4+CD45RO+ memory cells were sequenced, in contrast to the original study, in which naive and memory CD4+ and CD8+ populations were covered. For CMV serostatus prediction, a median bootstrapped AUC of approximately 0.95 was reached with the original framework, and a median bootstrapped AUC of around 0.89 was reached with a US-trained random forest. The original-framework classifier achieved a median bootstrapped AUC of approximately 0.95 with a 95% CI of 0.76-1.00 on the Belgian cohort.

This sequence uses TRBV5-1 and TRBJ2-6, with the D gene too uncertain to name. The specimen sequenced was memory CD4+ T cells from blood. This sequence originates from an adult in good health and CMV-seronegative. CDR3 reads: CASSLVTAGANVLTF. The bases are TGCGCCAGCAGCTTGGTGACGGCTGGGGCCAACGTCCTGACTTTC.